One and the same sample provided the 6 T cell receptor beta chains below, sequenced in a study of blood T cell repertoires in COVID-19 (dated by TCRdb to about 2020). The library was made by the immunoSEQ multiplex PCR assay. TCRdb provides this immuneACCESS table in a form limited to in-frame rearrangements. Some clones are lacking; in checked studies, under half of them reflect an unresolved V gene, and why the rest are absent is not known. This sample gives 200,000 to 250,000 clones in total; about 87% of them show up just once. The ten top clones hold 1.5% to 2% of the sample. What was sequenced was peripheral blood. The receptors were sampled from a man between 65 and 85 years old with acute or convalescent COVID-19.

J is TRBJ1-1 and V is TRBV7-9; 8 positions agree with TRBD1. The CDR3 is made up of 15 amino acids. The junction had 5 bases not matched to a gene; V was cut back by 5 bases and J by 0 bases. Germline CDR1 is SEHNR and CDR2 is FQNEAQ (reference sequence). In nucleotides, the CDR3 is TGTGCCAGCAGCACCCGGACAGGGATGAACACTGAAGCTTTCTTT. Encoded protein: CASSTRTGMNTEAFF.

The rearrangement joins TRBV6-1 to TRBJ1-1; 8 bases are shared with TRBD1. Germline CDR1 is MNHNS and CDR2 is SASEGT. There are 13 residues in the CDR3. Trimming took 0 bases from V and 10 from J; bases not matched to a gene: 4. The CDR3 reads CASSEARGTGAFF. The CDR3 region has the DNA TGTGCCAGCAGTGAAGCGAGGGGGACAGGAGCTTTCTTT.

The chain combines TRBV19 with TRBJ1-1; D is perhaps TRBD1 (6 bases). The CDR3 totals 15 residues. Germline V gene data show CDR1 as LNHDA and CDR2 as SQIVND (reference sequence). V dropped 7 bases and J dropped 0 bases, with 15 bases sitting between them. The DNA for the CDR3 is TGTGCCAGTACCGTGGACAGAACGATGAACACTGAAGCTTTCTTT. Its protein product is CASTVDRTMNTEAFF.

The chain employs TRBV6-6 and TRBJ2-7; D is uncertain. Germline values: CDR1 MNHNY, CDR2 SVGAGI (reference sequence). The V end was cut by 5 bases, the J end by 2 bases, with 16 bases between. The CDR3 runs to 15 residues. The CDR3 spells CASSPNDKSPYEQYF. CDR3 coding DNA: TGTGCCAGCAGTCCTAACGACAAGTCTCCCTACGAGCAGTACTTC.

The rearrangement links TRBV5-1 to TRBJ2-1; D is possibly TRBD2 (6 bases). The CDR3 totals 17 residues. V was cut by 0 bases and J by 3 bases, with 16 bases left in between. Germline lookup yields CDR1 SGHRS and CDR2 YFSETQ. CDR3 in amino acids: CASSLVAGPSLYNEQFF. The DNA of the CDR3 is TGCGCCAGCAGCTTGGTGGCGGGACCCTCCCTCTACAATGAGCAGTTCTTC.

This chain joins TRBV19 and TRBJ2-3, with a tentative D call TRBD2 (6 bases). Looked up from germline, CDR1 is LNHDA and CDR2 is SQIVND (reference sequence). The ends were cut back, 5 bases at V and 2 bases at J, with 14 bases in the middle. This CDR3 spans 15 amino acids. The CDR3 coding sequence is TGTGCCAGTAGTCCCTTTGCGGGGAACACAGATACGCAGTATTTT. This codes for CASSPFAGNTDTQYF.